Following are 14 T cell receptor beta chains from one sample sequenced in a study of Tregs in tolerant kidney transplant recipients. The antigens for these receptors are not known. Generated by immunoSEQ multiplex PCR, the TCRdb table keeps only in-frame clones and is missing some. The sample records 15,000 to 20,000 clones, 61% being singletons. Source material: Tregs from blood cultured with allogeneic cells. The origin of the receptors is a human donor in good health.

With regard to this clone: Sequence at one end of the junction differs from germline and may be a read error. The chain links TRBV5-8 to TRBJ2-7; D is unresolved. The length of the CDR3 is 13 residues. Germline CDR1 reads SGHTS; CDR2 reads YDEGEE. The DNA for the CDR3 is TGTGCCAGCAGCCAATCTCCGTGGGTCCGTGTGAGGTTC. Residues: CASSQSPWVRVRF.

This clone is labeled as medium-sized (0.01 to 0.1%). The V and J genes are TRBV5-4 and TRBJ2-5; D gene uncertain. This CDR3 comprises 13 residues. The V and J ends lost 1 base and 10 bases respectively, with 14 bases between them. Looked up from germline, CDR1 is SGHNT and CDR2 is YYREEE (reference sequence). The CDR3 sequence is CASSLRTEVFQYF. CDR3 DNA: TGTGCCAGCAGCTTGCGAACCGAAGTCTTCCAGTACTTC.

This clone rates as medium-sized. The gene calls are TRBV18 and TRBJ2-5, with a weak D call TRBD1 (5 bases). The CDR3 has 15 amino acids. Germline CDR1 is KGHSH and CDR2 is LQKENI. Trimming removed 1 base at V and 2 bases at J, with 11 bases between. CDR3 in DNA: TGTGCCAGCTCACCACAAGGGGATGTGCAAGAGACCCAGTACTTC. Translating gives CASSPQGDVQETQYF.

This clone was seen a handful of times. The genes are TRBV14 and TRBJ2-2; D ambiguous. Deletions cut 2 bases from V and 7 bases from J, with 8 bases between. The CDR3 sequence is 13 residues long. CDR1 is SGHDN and CDR2 is FVKESK in the germline V gene. CDR3 loop: CASSQLPGGELFF. CDR3 nucleotide sequence: TGTGCCAGCAGCCAACTGCCCGGCGGGGAGCTGTTTTTT.

On this clone: A junction end diverges from the germline sequence, so it may reflect a read error. V gene TRBV5-8 combines with J gene TRBJ1-2; TRBD1 is a possible D gene (6 bases). Germline V CDR1 and CDR2: SGHTS, YDEGEE. CDR3 length: 16 amino acids. The CDR3, as DNA: TGCGCCAGCAGCCAAGAGCGGGGGCTATCCCCCTATGGCTACACCTTC. It translates to CASSQERGLSPYGYTF.

This clone came up once. The V gene is TRBV29-1, the J gene TRBJ2-3; D is unclear. CDR1 and CDR2 (germline): SQVTM, ANQGSEA. The CDR3 length is 13 residues. V was clipped by 3 bases and J by 1 base, with 8 bases between them. The CDR3 bases are TGCAGCGTTGATGGGTTGGGCACAGATACGCAGTATTTT. Protein sequence: CSVDGLGTDTQYF.

This rearrangement joins TRBV7-2 to TRBJ1-1; no clear D gene. Germline V gene lookup returns CDR1 SGHTA and CDR2 FQGNSA. The CDR3 contains 11 residues. V lost 4 bases, J lost 3 bases, and 3 bases lay in between. The CDR3 DNA reads as TGTGCCAGCAGCTCCTACACTGAAGCTTTCTTT. The encoded protein is CASSSYTEAFF.

The CDR3 reads CASSGQTRQPQHF. For the CDR3, the DNA is TGTGCCAGCAGCGGACAGACCAGACAGCCCCAGCATTTT. The rearrangement uses TRBV6-1 and TRBJ1-5; perhaps TRBD1 as D (6 bases). Germline assignment: CDR1 MNHNS and CDR2 SASEGT. V was cut by 6 bases and J by 7 bases, with 13 bases left in between. CDR3 length equals 13 residues.

The chain couples TRBV10-2 to TRBJ1-6; 7 nucleotides align to TRBD1. V gave up 8 bases and J gave up 7 bases; unmatched junction bases: 8. The CDR3 sequence is 14 residues long. The germline CDR1 and CDR2 sequences are WSHSY and SAAADI. CDR3 bases: TGCGCCAGCGGGCGGACAGGTCGAAATTCACCCCTCCACTTT. It codes for CASGRTGRNSPLHF.

The J gene is TRBJ2-3, the V gene TRBV9; 9 bases line up with TRBD2. Per germline, CDR1 SGDLS and CDR2 YYNGEE. The CDR3 has 16 amino acids. V shed 2 bases, J shed 5 bases, and the junction held 9 bases outside the gene matches. The CDR3 DNA reads as TGTGCCAGCAGCGTTTTGGGCGCGGGAGGGGTAGATACGCAGTATTTT. It yields the protein CASSVLGAGGVDTQYF.

Relative to its sample, this clone is medium-sized. The chain uses TRBV18 and TRBJ2-7, with 9 bases that match TRBD2. The CDR3 covers 16 residues. The V gene end was trimmed by 0 bases and the J gene end by 6 bases; junction bases not matched to a gene: 9. The germline V gene has CDR1 KGHSH and CDR2 LQKENI. Here the CDR3 reads CASSPPRGAGGGEQYF. CDR3 nucleotide sequence: TGTGCCAGCTCACCACCGCGGGGAGCGGGAGGAGGCGAGCAGTACTTC.

The V and J genes are TRBV28 and TRBJ2-3; 9 nucleotides line up with TRBD1. Per the germline V gene, CDR1 is MDHEN and CDR2 is SYDVKM. The CDR3 sequence is 15 residues long. Unmatched junction bases numbered 11, after V lost 7 bases and J lost 6 bases. In nucleotides, the CDR3 is TGTGCCAGCACCCCCCGGGGACAGGGTAGGGATACGCAGTATTTT. Its translation is CASTPRGQGRDTQYF.

This chain connects TRBV6-5 to TRBJ2-2; D is ambiguous. This CDR3 is built from 12 residues. Trimming took off 6 bases at V and 5 bases at J, with 7 bases between the two ends. Per the germline V gene, CDR1 is MNHEY and CDR2 is SVGAGI. As DNA, the CDR3 is TGTGCCAGCAGCTCGTCGACCGGGGAGCTGTTTTTT. Its translation is CASSSSTGELFF.

This clone was seen a few times. J is TRBJ2-5 and V is TRBV12-5; 10 bases fit TRBD2. The CDR3 contains 14 residues. From germline, CDR1 is LGHNT and CDR2 FRNRAP. V lost 1 base, J lost 9 bases, and 5 bases stayed unmatched. The CDR3 DNA is TGTGCTAGTGGTTTGGGGACTAGCGGTAGGGCCCAGTACTTC. Translating gives CASGLGTSGRAQYF.